This entry describes one T cell receptor (beta chain). No antigen is known for it. The data stem from a study of cytomegalovirus exposure and HLA in healthy donors. Findings and limits, study-wide: It was about 150 TCR beta chains that were listed as cytomegalovirus-associated.

Profiling relied on immunoSEQ multiplex PCR, and the TCRdb table lists in-frame clones only, not all of them. Seen here are some 140,000 clones, around 84% observed once, and the top ten hold around 2.1%. V dropped 3 bases and J dropped 7; count of bases not matched to a gene: 7. The CDR3 consists of 15 residues. CDR1 and CDR2 (germline): SGHRS, YFSETQ. This clonotype originated in a human donor in good health. Source material: PBMCs. The genes are TRBV5-1 and TRBJ2-2, with 9 nucleotides matching TRBD2. The CDR3 loop is CASSWGLAFLGELFF. CDR3 in DNA: TGCGCCAGCAGCTGGGGACTAGCCTTCCTCGGGGAGCTGTTTTTT.